The TCR beta chain under discussion was sequenced for a study of cytomegalovirus exposure and HLA in healthy donors. Study information: HLA-typed donors were the source of tens of millions of unique TCRs, which an early data release held. Most donors, roughly 82% of around 400 genotyped, fell in the Caucasian-associated ancestry cluster.

On this clone itself: Antigen unknown. One end of the junction is discordant with germline, which a read error may explain.

PCR used 60 Vbeta primers and 13 Jbeta primers. TCRdb keeps only in-frame clones here, not all; method: immunoSEQ multiplex PCR. The table lists about 160,000 clones, 79% of them singletons. CDR3 length: 10 amino acids. Germline V gene data show CDR1 as SNHLY and CDR2 as FYNNEI. Study results and limitations: Of the V segments, some could not be distinguished, including TRBV6-2 and TRBV6-3, and were excluded. The study flagged fewer than 200 TCR beta chains as cytomegalovirus-associated.

The sequence derives from a man in his forties in good health and CMV-seronegative. Sequencing used PBMCs. This chain joins TRBV2 and TRBJ2-5; unclear D gene. For the CDR3, the DNA is TGTGCCAGCAGCGAAGAGACCCAGTACTTC. This codes for CASSEETQYF.